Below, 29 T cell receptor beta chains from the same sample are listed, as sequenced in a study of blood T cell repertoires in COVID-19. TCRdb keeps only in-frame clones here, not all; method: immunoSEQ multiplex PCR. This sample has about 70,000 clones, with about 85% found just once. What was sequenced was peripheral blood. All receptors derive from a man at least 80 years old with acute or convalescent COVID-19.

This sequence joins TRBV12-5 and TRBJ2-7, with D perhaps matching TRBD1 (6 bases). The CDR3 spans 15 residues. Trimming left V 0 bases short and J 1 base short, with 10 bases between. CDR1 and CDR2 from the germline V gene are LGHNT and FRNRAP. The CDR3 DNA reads TGTGCTAGTGGTTTGGTCGGCAGGGGTTCCTACGAGCAGTACTTC. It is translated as CASGLVGRGSYEQYF. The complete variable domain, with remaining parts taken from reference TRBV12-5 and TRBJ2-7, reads DARVTQTPRHKVTEMGQEVTMRCQPILGHNTVFWYRQTMMQGLELLAYFRNRAPLDDSGMPKDRFSAEMPDATLATLKIQPSEPRDSAVYFCASGLVGRGSYEQYFGPGTRLTVT.

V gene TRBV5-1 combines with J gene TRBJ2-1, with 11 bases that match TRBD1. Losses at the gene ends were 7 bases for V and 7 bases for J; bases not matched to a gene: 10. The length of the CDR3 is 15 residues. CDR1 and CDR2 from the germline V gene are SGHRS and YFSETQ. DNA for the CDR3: TGCGCCAGCCAGGTCGGGACAGGGGGTTATAATGAGCAGTTCTTC. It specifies CASQVGTGGYNEQFF.

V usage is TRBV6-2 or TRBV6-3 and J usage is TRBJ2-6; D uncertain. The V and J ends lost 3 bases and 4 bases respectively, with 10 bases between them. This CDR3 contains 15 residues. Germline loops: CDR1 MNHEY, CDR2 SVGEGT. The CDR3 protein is CASSYTEEGANVLTF. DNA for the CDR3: TGTGCCAGCAGTTATACTGAGGAAGGGGCCAACGTCCTGACTTTC.

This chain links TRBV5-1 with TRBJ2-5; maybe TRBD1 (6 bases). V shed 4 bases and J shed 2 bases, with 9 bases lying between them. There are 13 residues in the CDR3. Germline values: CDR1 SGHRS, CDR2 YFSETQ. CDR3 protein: CASSRTVQETQYF. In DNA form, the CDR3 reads TGCGCCAGCAGCAGGACAGTTCAAGAGACCCAGTACTTC. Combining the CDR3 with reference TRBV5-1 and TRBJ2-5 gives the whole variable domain KAGVTQTPRYLIKTRGQQVTLSCSPISGHRSVSWYQQTPGQGLQFLFEYFSETQRNKGNFPGRFSGRQFSNSRSEMNVSTLELGDSALYLCASSRTVQETQYFGPGTRLLVL.

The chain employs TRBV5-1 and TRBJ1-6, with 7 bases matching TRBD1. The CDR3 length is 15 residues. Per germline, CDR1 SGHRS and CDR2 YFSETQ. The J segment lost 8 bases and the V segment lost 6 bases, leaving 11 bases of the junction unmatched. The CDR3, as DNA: TGCGCCAGCAACAGTCAGCCAACAGGGGATTCACCCCTCCACTTT. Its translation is CASNSQPTGDSPLHF.

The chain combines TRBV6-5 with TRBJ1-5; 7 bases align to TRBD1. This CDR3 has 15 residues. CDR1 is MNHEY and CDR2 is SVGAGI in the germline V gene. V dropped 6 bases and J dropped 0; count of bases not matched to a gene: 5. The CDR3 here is CASRVGQYSNQPQHF. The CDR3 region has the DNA TGTGCCAGCAGAGTGGGACAGTATAGCAATCAGCCCCAGCATTTT.

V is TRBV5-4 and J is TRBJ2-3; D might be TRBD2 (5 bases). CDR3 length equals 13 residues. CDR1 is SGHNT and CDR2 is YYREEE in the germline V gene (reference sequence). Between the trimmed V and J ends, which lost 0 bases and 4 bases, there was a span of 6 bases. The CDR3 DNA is TGTGCCAGCAGCTTGGAGAGGGCAGATACGCAGTATTTT. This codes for CASSLERADTQYF.

CDR3 region: CASNHGGGGSSTDTQYF. The CDR3 DNA sequence: TGTGCCAGCAACCACGGGGGCGGGGGGTCTAGCACAGATACGCAGTATTTT. V and J are TRBV5-4 and TRBJ2-3; 8 positions match TRBD2. V was clipped by 6 bases and J by 0 bases; unmatched bases: 12. The germline V gene has CDR1 SGHNT and CDR2 YYREEE (reference sequence). The CDR3 covers 17 residues.

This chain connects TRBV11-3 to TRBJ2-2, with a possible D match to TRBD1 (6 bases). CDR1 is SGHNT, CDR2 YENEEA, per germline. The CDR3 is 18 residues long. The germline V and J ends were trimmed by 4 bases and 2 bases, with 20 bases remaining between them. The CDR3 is CASSSTYIQGINTGELFF. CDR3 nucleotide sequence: TGTGCCAGCAGCTCTACGTATATACAGGGTATCAACACCGGGGAGCTGTTTTTT.

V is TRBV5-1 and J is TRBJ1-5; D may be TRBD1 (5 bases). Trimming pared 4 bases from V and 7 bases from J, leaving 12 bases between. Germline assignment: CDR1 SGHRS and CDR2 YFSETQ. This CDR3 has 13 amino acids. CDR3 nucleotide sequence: TGCGCCAGCAGCGACAGCTTTGACCAGCCCCAGCATTTT. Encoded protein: CASSDSFDQPQHF.

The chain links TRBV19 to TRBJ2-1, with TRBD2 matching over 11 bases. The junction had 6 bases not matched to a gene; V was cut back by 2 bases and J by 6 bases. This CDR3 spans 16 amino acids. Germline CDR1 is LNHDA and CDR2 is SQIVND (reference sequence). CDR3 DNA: TGTGCCAGTAGTATAATGGGTCTAGCGGGAGGCAATGAGCAGTTCTTC. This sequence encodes CASSIMGLAGGNEQFF. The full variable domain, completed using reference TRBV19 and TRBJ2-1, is DGGITQSPKYLFRKEGQNVTLSCEQNLNHDAMYWYRQDPGQGLRLIYYSQIVNDFQKGDIAEGYSVSREKKESFPLTVTSAQKNPTAFYLCASSIMGLAGGNEQFFGPGTRLTVL.

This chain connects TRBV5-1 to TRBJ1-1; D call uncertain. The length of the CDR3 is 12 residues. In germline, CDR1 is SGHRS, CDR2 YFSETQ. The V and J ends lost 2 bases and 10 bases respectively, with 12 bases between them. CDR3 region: CASSFSGVGAFF. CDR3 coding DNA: TGCGCCAGCAGCTTCTCGGGAGTTGGAGCTTTCTTT.

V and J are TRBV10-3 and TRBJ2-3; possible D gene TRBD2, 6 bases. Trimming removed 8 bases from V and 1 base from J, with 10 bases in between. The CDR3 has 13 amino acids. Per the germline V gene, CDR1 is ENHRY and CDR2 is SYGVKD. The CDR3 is CAIRASGTDTQYF. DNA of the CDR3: TGTGCCATCCGGGCTAGCGGCACAGATACGCAGTATTTT.

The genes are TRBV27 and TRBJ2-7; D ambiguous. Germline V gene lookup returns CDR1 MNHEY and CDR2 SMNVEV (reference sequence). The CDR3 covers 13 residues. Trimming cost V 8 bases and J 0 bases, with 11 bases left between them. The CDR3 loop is CASGPNLSYEQYF. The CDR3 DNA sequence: TGTGCCAGCGGGCCGAACCTCTCCTACGAGCAGTACTTC.

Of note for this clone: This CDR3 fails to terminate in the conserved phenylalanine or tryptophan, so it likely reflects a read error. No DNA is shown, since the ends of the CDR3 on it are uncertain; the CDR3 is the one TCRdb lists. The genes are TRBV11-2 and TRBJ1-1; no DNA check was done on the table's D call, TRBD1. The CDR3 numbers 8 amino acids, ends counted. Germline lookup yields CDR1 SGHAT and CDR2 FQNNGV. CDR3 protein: CASSLGRV.

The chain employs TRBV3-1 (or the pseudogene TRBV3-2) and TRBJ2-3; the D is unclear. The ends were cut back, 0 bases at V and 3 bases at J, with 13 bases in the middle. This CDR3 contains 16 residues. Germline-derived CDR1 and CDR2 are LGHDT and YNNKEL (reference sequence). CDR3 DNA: TGTGCCAGCAGCCAAGATCCCGGCCGCAGGACAGATACGCAGTATTTT. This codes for CASSQDPGRRTDTQYF.

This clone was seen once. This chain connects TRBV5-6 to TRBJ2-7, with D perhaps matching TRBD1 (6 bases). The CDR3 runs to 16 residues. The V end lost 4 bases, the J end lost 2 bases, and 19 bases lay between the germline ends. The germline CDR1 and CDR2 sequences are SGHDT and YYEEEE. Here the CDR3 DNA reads TGTGCCAGCAGCGGTAAACAGGGTCGGGGTGCCTACGAGCAGTACTTC. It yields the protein CASSGKQGRGAYEQYF.

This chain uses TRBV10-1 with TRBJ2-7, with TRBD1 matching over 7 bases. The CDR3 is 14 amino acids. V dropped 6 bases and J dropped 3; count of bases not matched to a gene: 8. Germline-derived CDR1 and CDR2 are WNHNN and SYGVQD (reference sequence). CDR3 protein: CASSPGTADYEQYF. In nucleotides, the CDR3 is TGCGCCAGCAGCCCCGGGACAGCCGACTACGAGCAGTACTTC.

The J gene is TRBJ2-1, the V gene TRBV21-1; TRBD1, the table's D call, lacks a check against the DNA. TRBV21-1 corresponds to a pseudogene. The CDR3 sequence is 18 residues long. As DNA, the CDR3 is TGTGCCAGCAGCAAACAAGAGGGGAGGACAGGGTGGGGTCGCGTGCCGTTCTTC. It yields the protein CASSKQEGRTGWGRVPFF.

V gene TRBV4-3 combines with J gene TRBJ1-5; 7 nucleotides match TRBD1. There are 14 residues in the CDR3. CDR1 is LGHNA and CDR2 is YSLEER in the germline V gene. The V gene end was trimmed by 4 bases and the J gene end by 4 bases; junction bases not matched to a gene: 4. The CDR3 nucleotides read TGCGCCAGCAGCCGGGACAGCAAGAATCAGCCCCAGCATTTT. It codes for CASSRDSKNQPQHF.

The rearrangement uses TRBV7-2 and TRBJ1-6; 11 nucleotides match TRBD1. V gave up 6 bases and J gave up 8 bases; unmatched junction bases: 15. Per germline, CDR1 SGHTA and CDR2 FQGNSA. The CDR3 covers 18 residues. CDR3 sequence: CASSSRTGGQGGYSPLHF. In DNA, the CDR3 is TGTGCCAGCAGTTCTAGGACAGGGGGCCAGGGAGGATATTCACCCCTCCACTTT.

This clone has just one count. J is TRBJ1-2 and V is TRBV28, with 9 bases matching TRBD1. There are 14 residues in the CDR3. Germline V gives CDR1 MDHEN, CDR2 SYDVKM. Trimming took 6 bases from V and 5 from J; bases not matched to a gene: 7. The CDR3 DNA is TGTGCCAGCAGCCCTTATGACAGGGGGTATGGCTACACCTTC. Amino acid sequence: CASSPYDRGYGYTF.

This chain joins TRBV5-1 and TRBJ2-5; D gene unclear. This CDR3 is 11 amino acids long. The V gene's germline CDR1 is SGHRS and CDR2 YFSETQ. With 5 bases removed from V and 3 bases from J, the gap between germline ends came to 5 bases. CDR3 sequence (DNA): TGCGCCAGCAGTTTTAAAGAGACCCAGTACTTC. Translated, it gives CASSFKETQYF.

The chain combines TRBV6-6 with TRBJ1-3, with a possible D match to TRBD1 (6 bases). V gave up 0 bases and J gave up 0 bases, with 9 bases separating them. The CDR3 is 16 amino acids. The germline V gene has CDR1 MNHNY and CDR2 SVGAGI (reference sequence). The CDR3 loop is CASSYSQGHSGNTIYF. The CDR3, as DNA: TGTGCCAGCAGTTACTCACAGGGCCACTCTGGAAACACCATATATTTT.

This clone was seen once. CDR3 amino acids: CASSAGGTDIYEQYF. The CDR3 nucleotides are TGTGCCAGCAGCGCTGGCGGGACAGATATCTACGAGCAGTACTTC. The chain recombines TRBV9 with TRBJ2-7; TRBD1 is a possible D gene (7 bases). There are 15 residues in the CDR3. Germline-derived CDR1 and CDR2 are SGDLS and YYNGEE. V shed 3 bases and J shed 3 bases, with 16 bases lying between them.

CDR3 sequence: CASSYDSNYGYTF. In DNA form, the CDR3 reads TGCGCCAGCAGCTATGACAGTAACTATGGCTACACCTTC. This chain links TRBV5-1 with TRBJ1-2; possibly TRBD1 for D (5 bases). CDR3 length equals 13 residues. Trimming removed 3 bases at V and 1 base at J, with 7 bases between. CDR1 and CDR2 (germline): SGHRS, YFSETQ.

CDR3: CASSYSSRVYNEQFF. CDR3 nucleotides: TGTGCCAGCAGTTACTCCTCCAGGGTTTACAATGAGCAGTTCTTC. The J gene is TRBJ2-1, the V gene TRBV6-5; TRBD1 might be the D (5 bases). The germline gives CDR1 MNHEY, CDR2 SVGAGI. V lost 0 bases and J lost 4, with 10 bases in between. This CDR3 contains 15 residues.

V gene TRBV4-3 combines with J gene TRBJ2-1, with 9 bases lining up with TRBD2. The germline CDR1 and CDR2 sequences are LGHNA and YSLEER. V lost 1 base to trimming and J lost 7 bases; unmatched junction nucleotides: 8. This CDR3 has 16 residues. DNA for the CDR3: TGCGCCAGCAGCCAAGCTCTAGCGGGGTTGGAAAATGAGCAGTTCTTC. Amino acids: CASSQALAGLENEQFF.

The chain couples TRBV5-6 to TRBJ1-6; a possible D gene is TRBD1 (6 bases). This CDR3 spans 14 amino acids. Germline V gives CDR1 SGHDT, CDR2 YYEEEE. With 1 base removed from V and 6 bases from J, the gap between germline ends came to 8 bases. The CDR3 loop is CASSLTGINSPLHF. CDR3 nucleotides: TGTGCCAGCAGCTTGACAGGGATTAATTCACCCCTCCACTTT.